These 26 T cell receptor beta chains were sequenced from one sample in a study of post-analysis software for immune sequencing data. Study-wide points: Compared with controls, patients had more of five TRBV segments, including TRBV5-6, TRBV5-1 and TRBV20-1.

Their cognate antigens are unknown. Each TCR beta cDNA library carried unique molecular identifiers. TCRdb re-analysed the PCR reads in MiXCR, keeping a single row per CDR3 protein. This sample has some 800,000 distinct CDR3 sequences, with just over 45% found just once. The sequencing input was blood. Source of these receptors: a girl aged 5 to 17 with multiple sclerosis.

In this sample, this clonotype turned up a few times. The chain combines TRBV15 with TRBJ2-3; a weak D match, TRBD2 (6 bases). The CDR3 has 15 residues. CDR1 LNHNV and CDR2 YYDKDF come from the germline V gene (reference sequence). Trimming stripped 1 base from V and 2 bases from J, with 10 bases between. Here the CDR3 reads CATSRGRGFTDTQYF. DNA of the CDR3: TGTGCCACCAGCAGAGGGAGGGGATTCACAGATACGCAGTATTTT.

The CDR3 here is CSARDLDNEQFF. CDR3 bases: TGCAGTGCTAGAGATCTGGACAATGAGCAGTTCTTC. The J gene is TRBJ2-1, the V gene TRBV20-1, with D uncertain. V shed 0 bases and J shed 5 bases, with 5 bases lying between them. The CDR3 has 12 residues. The germline gives CDR1 DFQATT, CDR2 SNEGSKA (reference sequence).

This clonotype has more than one count but fewer than ten. The chain recombines TRBV6-5 with TRBJ2-3; D tentatively fits TRBD1 or TRBD2 (5 bases each). There are 15 residues in the CDR3. V lost 6 bases and J 0 bases, leaving 13 bases between the germline ends. Germline CDR1 MNHEY, CDR2 SVGAGI. CDR3 amino acids: CASSYRDPSTDTQYF. In DNA form, the CDR3 reads TGTGCCAGCAGCTACCGGGACCCTAGCACAGATACGCAGTATTTT.

This clonotype has a single count. The chain carries TRBV10-3 and TRBJ1-1; 10 positions match TRBD1. Germline CDR1 and CDR2: ENHRY and SYGVKD. The length of the CDR3 is 18 residues. Trimming at V came to 3 bases and at J to 6 bases, leaving 16 bases not matched to a gene. DNA for the CDR3: TGTGCCATCAGTGAACTAGGACAGGGGGGTAGTTTTATCGCTGAAGCTTTCTTT. Encoded protein: CAISELGQGGSFIAEAFF.

The J gene is TRBJ2-3, the V gene TRBV2, with 14 bases that match TRBD2. V lost 6 bases to trimming and J lost 6 bases; unmatched junction nucleotides: 11. The germline V gene has CDR1 SNHLY and CDR2 FYNNEI. The CDR3 loop spans 17 amino acids. The CDR3 spells CASSDYRLAGGADTQYF. Here the CDR3 DNA reads TGTGCCAGCAGCGATTACCGACTAGCGGGAGGGGCGGATACGCAGTATTTT. The full variable domain, in which reference TRBV2 and TRBJ2-3 provide the parts outside the CDR3, is EPEVTQTPSHQVTQMGQEVILRCVPISNHLYFYWYRQILGQKVEFLVSFYNNEISEKSEIFDDQFSVERPDGSNFTLKIRSTKLEDSAMYFCASSDYRLAGGADTQYFGPGTRLTVL.

V gene TRBV9 combines with J gene TRBJ2-7, with D perhaps assigned TRBD1 or TRBD2 (5 bases each). V lost 4 bases, J lost 2 bases, and 19 bases lay in between. This CDR3 is 16 amino acids long. The V gene's germline CDR1 is SGDLS and CDR2 YYNGEE. This CDR3 is CASSRGRAGNPYEQYF. The CDR3, as DNA: TGTGCCAGCAGCCGGGGCAGGGCCGGTAACCCCTACGAGCAGTACTTC.

This chain connects TRBV29-1 to TRBJ2-3; the D gene is possibly TRBD2 (6 bases). The CDR3 is made up of 15 amino acids. Trimming pared 3 bases from V and 2 bases from J, leaving 15 bases between. The V gene's germline CDR1 is SQVTM and CDR2 ANQGSEA. The CDR3: CSVDGTSLYTDTQYF. The CDR3 DNA follows: TGCAGCGTTGACGGTACTAGCTTGTACACAGATACGCAGTATTTT.

The CDR3 DNA is TGTGCCAGCAGCCAAGGACAGATCACAGATACGCAGTATTTT. Amino acid sequence: CASSQGQITDTQYF. The chain recombines TRBV3-1 with TRBJ2-3; D may be TRBD1 (5 bases). The CDR3 spans 14 residues. The germline CDR1 and CDR2 sequences are LGHDT and YNNKEL (reference sequence). V lost 1 base and J 2 bases, leaving 7 bases between the germline ends.

The rearrangement joins TRBV7-9 to TRBJ1-1, with D possibly being TRBD1 (5 bases). CDR1 is SEHNR, CDR2 FQNEAQ, per germline (reference sequence). This CDR3 comprises 15 residues. V shed 1 base and J shed 4 bases, with 13 bases lying between them. CDR3 residues: CASSLEGPRGTEAFF. The DNA of the CDR3 is TGTGCCAGCAGCTTAGAAGGACCTAGGGGCACTGAAGCTTTCTTT.

In its sample, this clonotype was seen a few times. The chain employs TRBV7-8 and TRBJ2-1; TRBD2 matches at 10 bases. This CDR3 is built from 16 residues. The junction had 14 bases not matched to a gene; V was cut back by 5 bases and J by 10 bases. The germline V gene has CDR1 SGHVS and CDR2 FQNEAQ. CDR3 residues: CASSPPSSGSVREQFF. The CDR3 nucleotides read TGTGCCAGCAGCCCCCCTTCTAGCGGGAGTGTAAGAGAGCAGTTCTTC.

This clonotype was counted a single time. The rearrangement joins TRBV29-1 to TRBJ2-1; D call uncertain. The V end lost 5 bases, the J end lost 0 bases, and 14 bases lay between the germline ends. The germline gives CDR1 SQVTM, CDR2 ANQGSEA. This CDR3 has 15 residues. In DNA, the CDR3 is TGCAGCGTTCGGCCTTTCGGAAGCTCCTACAATGAGCAGTTCTTC. Translation gives CSVRPFGSSYNEQFF.

Only a few counts were recorded for this clonotype. The chain carries TRBV11-2 and TRBJ2-3, with D perhaps matching TRBD1 or TRBD2 (7 bases each). Looked up from germline, CDR1 is SGHAT and CDR2 is FQNNGV. Between the trimmed V and J ends, which lost 0 bases and 7 bases, there was a span of 35 bases. The CDR3 consists of 22 residues. In DNA, the CDR3 is TGTGCCAGCAGCTTAGAAGCCCCGGACAGGCGGGTCGGCCTAGCGGAGGCTTATACGCAGTATTTT. It codes for CASSLEAPDRRVGLAEAYTQYF.

The table lists this clonotype with a few counts. The chain has TRBV4-3 and TRBJ2-3; the D gene is possibly TRBD1 (5 bases). Germline V gene lookup returns CDR1 LGHNA and CDR2 YSLEER. Trimming took 1 base from V and 3 from J, leaving 11 bases between them. This CDR3 spans 15 amino acids. The CDR3 is CASSQGTRVTDTQYF. In DNA form, the CDR3 reads TGCGCCAGCAGCCAAGGAACCAGGGTAACAGATACGCAGTATTTT.

Points on this clonotype: One end of the junction fails to match germline, which may point to a read error. The chain joins TRBV7-3 to TRBJ2-1; no firm D call. The CDR3 runs 17 residues. Germline assignment: CDR1 SGHTA and CDR2 FQGTGA. The CDR3 protein is CANSTTGRARSYNEQFF. The CDR3 DNA follows: TGTGCCAACAGCACAACCGGCCGGGCCCGCTCCTACAATGAGCAGTTCTTC.

The table lists this clonotype with a few counts. The chain couples TRBV7-6 to TRBJ2-3, with D possibly matching TRBD1 (7 bases). Per germline, CDR1 SGHVS and CDR2 FNYEAQ. The V end lost 6 bases, the J end lost 0 bases, and 16 bases lay between the germline ends. The CDR3 loop spans 16 amino acids. The CDR3 is CASRPQGGPSTDTQYF. Written as DNA, the CDR3 is TGTGCCAGCAGGCCCCAGGGGGGTCCGAGCACAGATACGCAGTATTTT.

This clonotype was counted between two and nine times. The chain uses TRBV11-2 and TRBJ2-3, with D uncertain. The V gene's germline CDR1 is SGHAT and CDR2 FQNNGV. CDR3 size: 12 residues. V lost 3 bases to trimming and J lost 6 bases, with 7 bases between them. DNA for the CDR3: TGTGCCAGCAGCTTGGTGAGGGATACGCAGTATTTT. This translates into CASSLVRDTQYF.

This chain uses TRBV27 with TRBJ2-3, with 11 bases fitting TRBD2. The germline V gene has CDR1 MNHEY and CDR2 SMNVEV (reference sequence). V was pared by 5 bases and J by 4 bases, with 5 bases of the junction left unmatched. The CDR3 has 15 amino acids. For the CDR3, the DNA is TGTGCCAGCAGTCCATCTAGCGGGAGGTCAGATACGCAGTATTTT. Its protein is CASSPSSGRSDTQYF.

This clonotype was seen more than once but under ten times. The chain joins TRBV6-5 to TRBJ1-1; 11 bases agree with TRBD1. The CDR3 contains 14 residues. Germline trimming cut 6 bases from V and 2 bases from J; bases unmatched to any gene: 2. CDR1 MNHEY and CDR2 SVGAGI come from the germline V gene. In DNA form, the CDR3 reads TGTGCCAGCAGATGGACAGGGGGCAACACTGAAGCTTTCTTT. Protein product: CASRWTGGNTEAFF.

This clonotype was counted between two and nine times. The chain is built from TRBV29-1 and TRBJ2-5; D is unresolved. CDR3 length: 14 amino acids. Per germline, CDR1 SQVTM and CDR2 ANQGSEA. The CDR3 sequence: CSARRTLIEETQYF. The CDR3 DNA reads as TGCTCGGCCCGGCGTACTCTTATTGAGGAGACCCAGTACTTC. Variable domain in full (rest from reference TRBV29-1 and TRBJ2-5): SAVISQKPSRDICQRGTSLTIQCQVDSQVTMMFWYRQQPGQSLTLIATANQGSEATYESGFVIDKFPISRPNLTFSTLTVSNMSPEDSSIYLCSARRTLIEETQYFGPGTRLLVL.

This clonotype came up a few times. The J gene is TRBJ2-7, the V gene TRBV27; D remains unclear. This CDR3 region has 13 residues. Trimming left V 8 bases short and J 3 bases short, with 14 bases between. Germline-derived CDR1 and CDR2 are MNHEY and SMNVEV (reference sequence). The CDR3 here is CASSLGSFYEQYF. The DNA for the CDR3 is TGTGCCAGCTCCCTGGGCAGTTTCTACGAGCAGTACTTC.

This clonotype appeared a few times. The CDR3: CSVEDRGGETQYF. CDR3 nucleotides: TGCAGCGTTGAAGATCGCGGGGGGGAGACCCAGTACTTC. This chain links TRBV29-1 with TRBJ2-5; 8 bases are shared with TRBD2. The CDR3 spans 13 residues. Trimming at V came to 0 bases and at J to 5 bases, leaving 2 bases not matched to a gene. Germline assignment: CDR1 SQVTM and CDR2 ANQGSEA. Full variable domain (outside the CDR3, taken from reference TRBV29-1 and TRBJ2-5): SAVISQKPSRDICQRGTSLTIQCQVDSQVTMMFWYRQQPGQSLTLIATANQGSEATYESGFVIDKFPISRPNLTFSTLTVSNMSPEDSSIYLCSVEDRGGETQYFGPGTRLLVL.

This clonotype was recorded only once. The CDR3 is CASSLDPSARYNEQFF. In DNA form, the CDR3 reads TGTGCCAGCAGCTTAGACCCTAGCGCAAGATACAATGAGCAGTTCTTC. The rearrangement joins TRBV11-1 to TRBJ2-1, with D tentatively TRBD2 (6 bases). V was shortened by 1 base and J by 4 bases, with 14 bases between the two germline ends. CDR3 length: 16 residues. Germline V CDR1 and CDR2: SGHAT, FQDESV (reference sequence). Drawing the rest from reference TRBV11-1 and TRBJ2-1, the complete variable domain is EAEVAQSPRYKITEKSQAVAFWCDPISGHATLYWYRQILGQGPELLVQFQDESVVDDSQLPKDRFSAERLKGVDSTLKIQPAELGDSAMYLCASSLDPSARYNEQFFGPGTRLTVL.

This clonotype was observed a few times. The chain uses TRBV7-9 and TRBJ2-3; the D is unclear. V gave up 7 bases and J gave up 6 bases, with 11 bases separating them. Germline V gene lookup returns CDR1 SEHNR and CDR2 FQNEAQ (reference sequence). The CDR3 spans 12 residues. The CDR3 loop is CASTPPRDTQYF. CDR3 in DNA: TGTGCCAGCACCCCTCCACGGGATACGCAGTATTTT.

The count of this clonotype is one. J is TRBJ2-3 and V is TRBV6-1; no definite D call. V was pared by 2 bases and J by 3 bases, with 12 bases between. CDR1 MNHNS and CDR2 SASEGT come from the germline V gene. The CDR3 is 15 residues long. DNA of the CDR3: TGTGCCAGCAGTGAACTAACTGCTACGACAGATACGCAGTATTTT. It yields the protein CASSELTATTDTQYF.

The rearrangement links TRBV13 to TRBJ2-5, with TRBD1 identical over 8 bases. V shed 0 bases and J 6 bases; nucleotides not matched to a gene: 9. Germline V gene sequence: CDR1 PRHDT, CDR2 FYEKMQ (reference sequence). The CDR3 runs 16 residues. CDR3 residues: CASSLGGTGQGKTQYF. In nucleotides, the CDR3 is TGTGCCAGCAGCTTAGGTGGGACCGGACAGGGAAAGACCCAGTACTTC.

In its sample, this clonotype was seen a few times. The genes are TRBV7-9 and TRBJ2-5; 8 nucleotides align to TRBD1. Germline V lookup: CDR1 SEHNR, CDR2 FQNEAQ (reference sequence). The CDR3 runs 16 residues. Trimming removed 1 base from V and 5 bases from J; junction bases left unmatched: 9. CDR3 DNA sequence: TGTGCCAGCAGCTTAGAGGCTGGACAGGGCTGGGAGACCCAGTACTTC. Translating gives CASSLEAGQGWETQYF.